Sequencing of this T cell receptor (beta chain) was carried out in a study of tumor-infiltrating lymphocytes in primary liver carcinoma. Across the study: Spanning 4.2 to 10 cm, the tumors were T1-T3 N0M0.

Both blood RNA, taken from unsorted whole blood, and germline DNA were extracted. Blood samples of four milliliters were drawn preoperatively. The germline V gene encodes CDR1 SQVTM and CDR2 ANQGSEA. V lost 7 bases to trimming and J lost 2 bases, with 13 bases between them. This CDR3 comprises 13 residues. This clonotype was counted many times. TCR beta cDNA was prepared out of approximately 470 ng total RNA by means of a constant-region primer. For TCR beta, libraries were produced by three nested multiplex PCR rounds using slightly modified ARM-PCR. TRBV1-TRBV30 forward primers and a C-beta reverse primer were used in the first two PCR rounds, which each ran for around 10 cycles. One entry per CDR3 protein results from TCRdb running MiXCR on the multiplex PCR reads. The sample carries 250,000 to 350,000 distinct CDR3 sequences, nearly 60% recorded once.

The receptor was derived from a woman aged 30 to 39 with primary liver carcinoma and hepatitis B virus infection. The rearrangement joins TRBV29-1 to TRBJ2-3, with D perhaps matching TRBD2 (5 bases). The sample consisted of peripheral blood. CDR3 sequence reads: CSGARDSTDTQYF. In DNA form, the CDR3 reads TGCAGCGGGGCGAGGGATTCCACAGATACGCAGTATTTT.